The sequence of this T cell receptor (beta chain) was determined in a study of blood T cell repertoires in COVID-19. Study in general: The study drew acute and convalescent COVID-19 samples from the United States, Italy and Spain.

Authors' methods: Estimation of nucleated cell counts relied on the amplification of reference gene primers. Method: immunoSEQ multiplex PCR; TCRdb's copy keeps in-frame clones and lacks some. That table furnishes V, J and clone size, whereas the DNA furnished D and trimming. Of approximately 190,000 clones in the sample, 82% were seen once. The CDR3 is 15 amino acids. Looked up from germline, CDR1 is SGHRS and CDR2 is YFSETQ. V dropped 0 bases and J dropped 4 bases, with 13 bases sitting between them. V and J are TRBV5-1 and TRBJ2-5, with D perhaps TRBD2 (5 bases). The sequence was obtained from a human donor with acute or convalescent COVID-19. The donor label of this sample is uncertain. The sequencing sample was made of peripheral blood. The CDR3 loop is CASSLASTKLETQYF. The CDR3 DNA follows: TGCGCCAGCAGCTTGGCCTCGACTAAGCTAGAGACCCAGTACTTC.